This TCR beta chain was sequenced during a study of T cells in Graves' hyperthyroidism and ophthalmopathy. Any patient presenting with uncontrolled infection, other autoimmune disease, pregnancy or lactation was left out. At least ten counts were recorded for this clonotype. Its antigen is still unknown. The study's findings and limits: Among thyroid clonotypes expanded above 0.001, most also appeared in blood.

V lost 1 base and J lost 7; bases outside the gene matches: 13. The CDR3 runs 16 residues. The germline V gene has CDR1 SGHAT and CDR2 FQNNGV. Amplified regions were TCR beta CDR3 sequences from RNA transcripts. TCR CDR3 underwent first-round RT-PCR with the HTBI primer set. From the multiplex PCR reads, TCRdb called clonotypes with MiXCR, one entry per CDR3 protein. In the table there are about 500,000 distinct CDR3 sequences, under 20% of which are singletons. The sequenced sample consisted of blood. This chain uses TRBV11-2 with TRBJ2-7, with TRBD2 identical over 7 bases. The receptor comes from a woman aged 18-30 years with Graves' ophthalmopathy. The CDR3 loop is CASSLVMDGRQGEQYF. The CDR3 DNA sequence: TGTGCCAGCAGCTTAGTTATGGACGGGAGGCAAGGGGAGCAGTACTTC.